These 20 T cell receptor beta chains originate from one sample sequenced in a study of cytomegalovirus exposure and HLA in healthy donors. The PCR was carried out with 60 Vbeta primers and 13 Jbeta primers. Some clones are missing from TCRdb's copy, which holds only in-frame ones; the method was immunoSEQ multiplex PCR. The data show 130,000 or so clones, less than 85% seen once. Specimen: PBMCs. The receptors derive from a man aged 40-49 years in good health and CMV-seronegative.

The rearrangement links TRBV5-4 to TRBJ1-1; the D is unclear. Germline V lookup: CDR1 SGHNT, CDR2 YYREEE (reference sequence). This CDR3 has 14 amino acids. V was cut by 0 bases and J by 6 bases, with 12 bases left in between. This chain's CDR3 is CASSLADPSSEAFF. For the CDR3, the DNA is TGTGCCAGCAGCTTGGCAGACCCTAGCTCTGAAGCTTTCTTT.

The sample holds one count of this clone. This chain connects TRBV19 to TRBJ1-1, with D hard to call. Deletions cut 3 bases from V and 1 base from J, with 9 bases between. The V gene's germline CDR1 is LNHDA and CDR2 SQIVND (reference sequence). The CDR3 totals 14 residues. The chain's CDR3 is CASSIPDWNTEAFF. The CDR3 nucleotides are TGTGCCAGTAGTATCCCTGACTGGAACACTGAAGCTTTCTTT. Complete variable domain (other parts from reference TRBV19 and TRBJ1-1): DGGITQSPKYLFRKEGQNVTLSCEQNLNHDAMYWYRQDPGQGLRLIYYSQIVNDFQKGDIAEGYSVSREKKESFPLTVTSAQKNPTAFYLCASSIPDWNTEAFFGQGTRLTVV.

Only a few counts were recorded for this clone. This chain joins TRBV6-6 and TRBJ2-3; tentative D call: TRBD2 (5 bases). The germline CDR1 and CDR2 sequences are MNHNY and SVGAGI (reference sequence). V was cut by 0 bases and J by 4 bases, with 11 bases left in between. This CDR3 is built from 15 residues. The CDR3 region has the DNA TGTGCCAGCAGTTACTCGGTCGTCGGGGCAGATACGCAGTATTTT. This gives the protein CASSYSVVGADTQYF.

CDR3 in DNA: TGTGCCAGCAGGGAGGACAGTTGGGAGACCCAGTACTTC. Translated, it gives CASREDSWETQYF. The chain recombines TRBV2 with TRBJ2-5; D perhaps matches TRBD1 (6 bases). This CDR3 is built from 13 residues. Germline V lookup: CDR1 SNHLY, CDR2 FYNNEI. Trimming cost V 6 bases and J 5 bases, with 13 bases left between them. Based on the CDR3 plus reference TRBV2 and TRBJ2-5, the full variable domain is EPEVTQTPSHQVTQMGQEVILRCVPISNHLYFYWYRQILGQKVEFLVSFYNNEISEKSEIFDDQFSVERPDGSNFTLKIRSTKLEDSAMYFCASREDSWETQYFGPGTRLLVL.

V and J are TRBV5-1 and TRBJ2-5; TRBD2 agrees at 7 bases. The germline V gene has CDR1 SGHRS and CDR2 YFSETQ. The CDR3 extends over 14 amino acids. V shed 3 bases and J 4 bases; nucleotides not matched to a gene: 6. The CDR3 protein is CASSSTSVRETQYF. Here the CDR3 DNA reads TGCGCCAGCAGCTCCACTAGCGTGAGAGAGACCCAGTACTTC. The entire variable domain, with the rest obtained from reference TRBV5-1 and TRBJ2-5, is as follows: KAGVTQTPRYLIKTRGQQVTLSCSPISGHRSVSWYQQTPGQGLQFLFEYFSETQRNKGNFPGRFSGRQFSNSRSEMNVSTLELGDSALYLCASSSTSVRETQYFGPGTRLLVL.

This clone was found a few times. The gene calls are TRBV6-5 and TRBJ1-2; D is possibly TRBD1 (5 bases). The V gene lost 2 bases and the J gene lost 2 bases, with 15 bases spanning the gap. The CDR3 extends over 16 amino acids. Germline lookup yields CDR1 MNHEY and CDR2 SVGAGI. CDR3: CASSYHTGYLNYGYTF. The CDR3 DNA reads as TGTGCCAGCAGTTACCATACAGGATATTTGAACTATGGCTACACCTTC.

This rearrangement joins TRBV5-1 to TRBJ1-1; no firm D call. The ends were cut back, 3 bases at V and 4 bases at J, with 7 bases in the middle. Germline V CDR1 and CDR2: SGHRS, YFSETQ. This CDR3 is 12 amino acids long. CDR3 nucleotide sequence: TGCGCCAGCAGCTCGGGAATCACTGAAGCTTTCTTT. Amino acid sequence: CASSSGITEAFF. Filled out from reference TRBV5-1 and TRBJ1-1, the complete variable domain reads KAGVTQTPRYLIKTRGQQVTLSCSPISGHRSVSWYQQTPGQGLQFLFEYFSETQRNKGNFPGRFSGRQFSNSRSEMNVSTLELGDSALYLCASSSGITEAFFGQGTRLTVV.

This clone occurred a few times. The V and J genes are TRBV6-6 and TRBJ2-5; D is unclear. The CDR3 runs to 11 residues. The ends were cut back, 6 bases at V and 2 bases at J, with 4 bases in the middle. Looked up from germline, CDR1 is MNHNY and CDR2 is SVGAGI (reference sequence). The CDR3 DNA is TGTGCCAGCAGCCGTCAAGAGACCCAGTACTTC. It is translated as CASSRQETQYF.

CDR3 bases: TGTGCCAGCAGTCCGTTAGCGGGACTCTACGAGCAGTACTTC. It yields the protein CASSPLAGLYEQYF. The chain uses TRBV11-2 and TRBJ2-7, with TRBD2 matching over 8 bases. CDR1 and CDR2 from the germline V gene are SGHAT and FQNNGV. CDR3 length: 14 residues. J was trimmed by 3 bases and V by 6 bases; bases with no gene match: 7.

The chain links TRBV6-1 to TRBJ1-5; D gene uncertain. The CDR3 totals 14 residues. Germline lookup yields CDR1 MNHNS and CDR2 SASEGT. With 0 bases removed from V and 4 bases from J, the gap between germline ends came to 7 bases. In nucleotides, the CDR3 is TGTGCCAGCAGTGAAGCGCCGGGGAATCAGCCCCAGCATTTT. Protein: CASSEAPGNQPQHF.

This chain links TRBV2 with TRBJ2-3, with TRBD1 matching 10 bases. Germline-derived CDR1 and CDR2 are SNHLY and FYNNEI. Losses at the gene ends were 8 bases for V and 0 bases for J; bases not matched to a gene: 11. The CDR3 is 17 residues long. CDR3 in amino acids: CASPRGQGLTSTDTQYF. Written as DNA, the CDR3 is TGTGCCAGCCCAAGGGGACAGGGGTTAACTAGCACAGATACGCAGTATTTT. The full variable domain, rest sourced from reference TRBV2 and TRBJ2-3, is EPEVTQTPSHQVTQMGQEVILRCVPISNHLYFYWYRQILGQKVEFLVSFYNNEISEKSEIFDDQFSVERPDGSNFTLKIRSTKLEDSAMYFCASPRGQGLTSTDTQYFGPGTRLTVL.

CDR3 DNA sequence: TGTGCCAGCAGCCTAAAATGGTCGAACACTGAAGCTTTCTTT. Translated: CASSLKWSNTEAFF. The rearrangement joins TRBV11-2 to TRBJ1-1; the D is unclear. This CDR3 is 14 amino acids long. Germline V gives CDR1 SGHAT, CDR2 FQNNGV. V lost 5 bases and J 1 base, leaving 11 bases between the germline ends.

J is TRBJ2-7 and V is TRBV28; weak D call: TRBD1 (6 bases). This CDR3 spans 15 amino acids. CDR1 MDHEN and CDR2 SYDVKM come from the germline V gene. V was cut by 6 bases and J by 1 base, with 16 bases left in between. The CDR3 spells CASSPPKQGSYEQYF. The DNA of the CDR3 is TGTGCCAGCAGCCCCCCCAAACAGGGATCCTACGAGCAGTACTTC.

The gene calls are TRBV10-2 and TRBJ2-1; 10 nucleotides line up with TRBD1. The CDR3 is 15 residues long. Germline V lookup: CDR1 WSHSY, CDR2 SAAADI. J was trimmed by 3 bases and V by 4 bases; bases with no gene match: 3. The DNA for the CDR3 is TGCGCCAGCAGTGTGGGACAGGGGCGCTACAATGAGCAGTTCTTC. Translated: CASSVGQGRYNEQFF.

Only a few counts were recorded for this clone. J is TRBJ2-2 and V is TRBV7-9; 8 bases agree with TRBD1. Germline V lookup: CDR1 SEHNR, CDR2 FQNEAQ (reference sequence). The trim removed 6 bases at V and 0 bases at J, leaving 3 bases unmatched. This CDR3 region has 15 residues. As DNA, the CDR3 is TGTGCCAGCAGAGGACAGGGACCGAACACCGGGGAGCTGTTTTTT. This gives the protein CASRGQGPNTGELFF.

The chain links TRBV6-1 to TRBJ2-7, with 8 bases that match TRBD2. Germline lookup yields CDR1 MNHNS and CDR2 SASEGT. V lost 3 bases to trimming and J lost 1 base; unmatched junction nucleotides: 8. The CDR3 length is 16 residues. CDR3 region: CASSEGGLGLSYEQYF. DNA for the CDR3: TGTGCCAGCAGTGAGGGGGGACTAGGCTTGTCCTACGAGCAGTACTTC.

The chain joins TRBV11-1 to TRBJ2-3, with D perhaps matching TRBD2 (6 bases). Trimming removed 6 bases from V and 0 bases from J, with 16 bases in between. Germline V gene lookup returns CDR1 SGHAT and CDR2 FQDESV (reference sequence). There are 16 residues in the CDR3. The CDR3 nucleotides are TGTGCCAGCAGTGAACCTAGCGCACTCAGCACAGATACGCAGTATTTT. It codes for CASSEPSALSTDTQYF.

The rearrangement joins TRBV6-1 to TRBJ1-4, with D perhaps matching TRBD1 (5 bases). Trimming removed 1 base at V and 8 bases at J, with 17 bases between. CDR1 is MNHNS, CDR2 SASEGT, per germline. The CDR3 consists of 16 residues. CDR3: CASSEEMGSGREKLFF. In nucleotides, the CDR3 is TGTGCCAGCAGTGAAGAGATGGGATCAGGGCGCGAAAAACTGTTTTTT.

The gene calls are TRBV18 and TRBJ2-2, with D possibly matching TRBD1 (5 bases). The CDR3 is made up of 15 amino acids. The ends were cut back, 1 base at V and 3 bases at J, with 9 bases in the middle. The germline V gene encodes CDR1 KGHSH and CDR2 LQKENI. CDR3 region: CASSPLIGDTGELFF. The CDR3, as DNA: TGTGCCAGCTCACCACTGATAGGGGACACCGGGGAGCTGTTTTTT.

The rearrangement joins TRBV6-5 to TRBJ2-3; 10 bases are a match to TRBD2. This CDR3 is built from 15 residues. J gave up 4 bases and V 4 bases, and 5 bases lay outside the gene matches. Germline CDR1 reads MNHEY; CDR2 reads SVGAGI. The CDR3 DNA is TGTGCCAGCAGTTTCAGCGGGGGGGGCGCAGATACGCAGTATTTT. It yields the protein CASSFSGGGADTQYF.